A single sample is the source of the 26 T cell receptor beta chains below, sequenced in a study of blood T cell repertoires in COVID-19. This table comes from immunoSEQ multiplex PCR, and its TCRdb copy is limited to in-frame clones, with some not included. Found here are about 19,000 clones, more than 85% of them singletons; the top ten hold roughly a sixth. Sequencing input: peripheral blood. These receptors originate from a man aged 70 or older with acute or convalescent COVID-19.

The genes are TRBV3-1 (or the pseudogene TRBV3-2) and TRBJ1-2, with a weak D call TRBD1 (6 bases). The germline V and J ends were trimmed by 3 bases and 7 bases, with 18 bases remaining between them. CDR1 and CDR2 (germline): LGHDT, YNNKEL (reference sequence). CDR3 length: 15 residues. DNA of the CDR3: TGTGCCAGCAGCCACTTGGACAGTGGACGTCGTGGCTACACCTTC. Protein sequence: CASSHLDSGRRGYTF.

This clone was detected once. The chain couples TRBV15 to TRBJ2-1, with D possibly TRBD2 on 5 matching bases. Germline V gene lookup returns CDR1 LNHNV and CDR2 YYDKDF (reference sequence). The CDR3 extends over 14 amino acids. The V gene lost 4 bases and the J gene lost 5 bases, with 12 bases spanning the gap. The CDR3 region has the DNA TGTGCCACCAGCACTAGCCGAAGGGACAATGAGCAGTTCTTC. Its translation is CATSTSRRDNEQFF.

This chain links TRBV15 with TRBJ2-1; tentative D call: TRBD2 (6 bases). In germline, CDR1 is LNHNV, CDR2 YYDKDF (reference sequence). The CDR3 covers 14 residues. The V end lost 4 bases, the J end lost 4 bases, and 11 bases lay between the germline ends. The CDR3: CATSMGGVYNEQFF. CDR3 sequence (DNA): TGTGCCACCAGCATGGGGGGAGTTTACAATGAGCAGTTCTTC.

The chain joins TRBV7-6 to TRBJ1-3; 9 positions agree with TRBD1. V gave up 4 bases and J gave up 4 bases; unmatched junction bases: 17. The CDR3 is made up of 19 amino acids. Germline CDR1 SGHVS, CDR2 FNYEAQ. CDR3 amino acids: CASSSLQAHGTGPGNTIYF. The CDR3 DNA is TGTGCCAGCAGCTCCCTCCAGGCACATGGGACAGGGCCCGGAAACACCATATATTTT.

The chain couples TRBV5-1 to TRBJ2-7; D perhaps matches TRBD1 (6 bases). The CDR3 runs 15 residues. V shed 0 bases and J shed 7 bases, with 17 bases lying between them. Germline values: CDR1 SGHRS, CDR2 YFSETQ. The CDR3 nucleotides are TGCGCCAGCAGCTTGGACGCAGGGGTCAATTGGGAGCAGTACTTC. Translating it yields CASSLDAGVNWEQYF.

This chain connects TRBV9 to TRBJ2-7; 8 nucleotides align to TRBD2. The CDR3 spans 15 residues. Germline V gene data show CDR1 as SGDLS and CDR2 as YYNGEE. The V gene end was trimmed by 4 bases and the J gene end by 2 bases; junction bases not matched to a gene: 8. This CDR3 reads CASSPGGDPAYEQYF. CDR3 nucleotide sequence: TGTGCCAGCAGCCCCGGGGGGGACCCAGCCTACGAGCAGTACTTC.

The rearrangement links TRBV7-2 to TRBJ2-7; tentative D call: TRBD1 (6 bases). The germline gives CDR1 SGHTA, CDR2 FQGNSA. The CDR3 runs 16 residues. V was cut by 3 bases and J by 2 bases, with 17 bases left in between. The CDR3 sequence is CASSFIPGALPYEQYF. In nucleotides, the CDR3 is TGTGCCAGCAGCTTTATCCCAGGGGCCCTGCCCTACGAGCAGTACTTC. The full variable domain, completed using reference TRBV7-2 and TRBJ2-7, is GAGVSQSPSNKVTEKGKDVELRCDPISGHTALYWYRQSLGQGLEFLIYFQGNSAPDKSGLPSDRFSAERTGGSVSTLTIQRTQQEDSAVYLCASSFIPGALPYEQYFGPGTRLTVT.

The chain recombines TRBV5-6 with TRBJ2-1; a weak D match, TRBD2 (5 bases). With 4 bases removed from V and 4 bases from J, the gap between germline ends came to 12 bases. The germline V gene encodes CDR1 SGHDT and CDR2 YYEEEE. The CDR3 extends over 14 amino acids. The CDR3 reads CASSHRDPYNEQFF. CDR3 sequence (DNA): TGTGCCAGCAGCCACCGGGATCCTTACAATGAGCAGTTCTTC.

The rearrangement uses TRBV12-3 or TRBV12-4 and TRBJ2-7, with no clear D. CDR3 length: 12 amino acids. Trimming removed 2 bases at V and 4 bases at J, with 6 bases between. CDR3 nucleotide sequence: TGTGCCAGCAGTTTAACCGGGTACGAGCAGTACTTC. It is translated as CASSLTGYEQYF.

The chain combines TRBV20-1 with TRBJ1-3; D gene uncertain. With 5 bases removed from V and 5 bases from J, the gap between germline ends came to 7 bases. The CDR3 runs 11 residues. Germline lookup yields CDR1 DFQATT and CDR2 SNEGSKA (reference sequence). The CDR3 DNA is TGCAGTGCTTTTACACGAAACACCATATATTTT. As protein: CSAFTRNTIYF.

The chain couples TRBV12-3 or TRBV12-4 to TRBJ1-1; D not resolved. The CDR3 consists of 13 residues. Trimming removed 4 bases from V and 1 base from J, with 7 bases in between. CDR3: CASSWARNTEAFF. The CDR3 region has the DNA TGTGCCAGCAGTTGGGCGAGGAACACTGAAGCTTTCTTT.

This rearrangement joins TRBV28 to TRBJ2-7; 11 bases line up with TRBD1. The V gene's germline CDR1 is MDHEN and CDR2 SYDVKM. The CDR3 consists of 18 residues. V lost 8 bases and J lost 2; bases outside the gene matches: 17. The CDR3 DNA follows: TGTGCCAGCGAAGGACAGGGGGCTGAATTTTCCGTGGCCTACGAGCAGTACTTC. Its translation: CASEGQGAEFSVAYEQYF.

The sample holds one count of this clone. The rearrangement uses TRBV28 and TRBJ2-1, with TRBD1 matching over 8 bases. The V segment lost 2 bases and the J segment 0 bases; nucleotides outside the gene matches: 0. CDR3 length equals 15 residues. CDR1 is MDHEN, CDR2 SYDVKM, per germline. The CDR3 DNA sequence: TGTGCCAGCAGTTTAGGACAGGGCTCCTACAATGAGCAGTTCTTC. Translating gives CASSLGQGSYNEQFF.

This CDR3 is CATSRDRNFDETQYF. The CDR3 DNA is TGTGCCACCAGCAGAGATCGCAACTTCGATGAGACCCAGTACTTC. V gene TRBV15 combines with J gene TRBJ2-5; no reliable D call. CDR3 length: 15 residues. The germline V gene has CDR1 LNHNV and CDR2 YYDKDF (reference sequence). V was shortened by 0 bases and J by 5 bases, with 13 bases between the two germline ends.

The CDR3 protein is CASSVEGAGGTDTQYF. In DNA form, the CDR3 reads TGTGCCAGCAGCGTAGAAGGAGCGGGAGGCACAGATACGCAGTATTTT. The chain links TRBV9 to TRBJ2-3; 8 bases match TRBD2. This CDR3 spans 16 amino acids. J gave up 1 base and V 0 bases, and 4 bases lay outside the gene matches. The germline gives CDR1 SGDLS, CDR2 YYNGEE.

This chain uses TRBV28 with TRBJ1-5; weak D call: TRBD1 (6 bases). CDR1 is MDHEN and CDR2 is SYDVKM in the germline V gene. This CDR3 is built from 13 residues. V was shortened by 6 bases and J by 7 bases, with 13 bases between the two germline ends. The CDR3 protein is CASRTTGWQPQHF. Here the CDR3 DNA reads TGTGCCAGCAGAACAACAGGGTGGCAGCCCCAGCATTTT. The full variable domain, completed using reference TRBV28 and TRBJ1-5, is DVKVTQSSRYLVKRTGEKVFLECVQDMDHENMFWYRQDPGLGLRLIYFSYDVKMKEKGDIPEGYSVSREKKERFSLILESASTNQTSMYLCASRTTGWQPQHFGDGTRLSIL.

This CDR3 reads CASSHRTSGNNEQFF. The CDR3 bases are TGTGCCAGCAGCCATAGGACTAGCGGGAACAATGAGCAGTTCTTC. The chain employs TRBV5-4 and TRBJ2-1; 12 nucleotides agree with TRBD2. The CDR3 consists of 15 residues. Looked up from germline, CDR1 is SGHNT and CDR2 is YYREEE (reference sequence). Trimming removed 4 bases from V and 5 bases from J; junction bases left unmatched: 4.

The chain employs TRBV27 and TRBJ1-6, with D possibly being TRBD1 (6 bases). Trimming cost V 3 bases and J 10 bases, with 13 bases left between them. The germline V gene has CDR1 MNHEY and CDR2 SMNVEV (reference sequence). CDR3 length equals 14 residues. The CDR3 reads CASSFTRGPSPLHF. The CDR3 region has the DNA TGTGCCAGCAGTTTCACCAGGGGACCCTCACCCCTCCACTTT.

This clone was recorded a few times. The chain combines TRBV7-9 with TRBJ2-1; 8 nucleotides line up with TRBD2. With 8 bases clipped from V and 11 bases from J, the junction kept 5 bases outside the gene matches. CDR3 size: 11 residues. The germline CDR1 and CDR2 sequences are SEHNR and FQNEAQ (reference sequence). The CDR3 loop reads CASSISGKQFF. Here the CDR3 DNA reads TGTGCCAGCTCGATTAGCGGGAAGCAGTTCTTC. Based on the CDR3 plus reference TRBV7-9 and TRBJ2-1, the full variable domain is DTGVSQNPRHKITKRGQNVTFRCDPISEHNRLYWYRQTLGQGPEFLTYFQNEAQLEKSRLLSDRFSAERPKGSFSTLEIQRTEQGDSAMYLCASSISGKQFFGPGTRLTVL.

This chain joins TRBV19 and TRBJ2-3; 12 nucleotides align to TRBD2. Per the germline V gene, CDR1 is LNHDA and CDR2 is SQIVND (reference sequence). J gave up 5 bases and V 4 bases, and 7 bases lay outside the gene matches. The CDR3 covers 16 residues. The CDR3 loop reads CASSRSRTSGVDTQYF. The CDR3 DNA follows: TGTGCCAGTAGTAGATCAAGGACTAGCGGGGTAGATACGCAGTATTTT. Using reference TRBV19 and TRBJ2-3 for the parts outside the CDR3, the full variable domain is DGGITQSPKYLFRKEGQNVTLSCEQNLNHDAMYWYRQDPGQGLRLIYYSQIVNDFQKGDIAEGYSVSREKKESFPLTVTSAQKNPTAFYLCASSRSRTSGVDTQYFGPGTRLTVL.

The chain recombines TRBV6-1 with TRBJ2-7, with D perhaps TRBD1 (6 bases). The germline V and J ends were trimmed by 3 bases and 5 bases, with 14 bases remaining between them. The germline CDR1 and CDR2 sequences are MNHNS and SASEGT. The CDR3 sequence is 14 residues long. The CDR3: CASSDQHRDHEQYF. The CDR3 DNA follows: TGTGCCAGCAGTGATCAACACAGGGACCACGAGCAGTACTTC.

This chain connects TRBV19 to TRBJ1-5, with TRBD1 identical over 7 bases. With 9 bases clipped from V and 7 bases from J, the junction kept 12 bases outside the gene matches. CDR1 and CDR2 (germline): LNHDA, SQIVND (reference sequence). The CDR3 has 14 amino acids. For the CDR3, the DNA is TGTGCCAGCGGAAAGGATAAGGGACAGCAGCCCCAGCATTTT. Translation: CASGKDKGQQPQHF.

The chain recombines TRBV6-5 with TRBJ2-7, with D possibly matching TRBD1 (7 bases). Germline CDR1 is MNHEY and CDR2 is SVGAGI. The CDR3 contains 15 residues. V lost 8 bases, J lost 2 bases, and 19 bases lay in between. The CDR3 spells CASYPFQGEAYEQYF. Here the CDR3 DNA reads TGTGCCAGCTACCCCTTCCAGGGGGAGGCCTACGAGCAGTACTTC.

V usage is TRBV6-1 and J usage is TRBJ2-5, with TRBD2 identical over 8 bases. CDR1 is MNHNS and CDR2 is SASEGT in the germline V gene. Trimming took 2 bases from V and 9 from J; bases not matched to a gene: 8. The CDR3 spans 14 residues. The CDR3: CASSERTSWKAQYF. CDR3 nucleotide sequence: TGTGCCAGCAGTGAACGGACTAGCTGGAAGGCCCAGTACTTC.

The rearrangement joins TRBV27 to TRBJ2-2, with 7 bases aligning to TRBD2. The germline V gene encodes CDR1 MNHEY and CDR2 SMNVEV (reference sequence). With 2 bases clipped from V and 1 base from J, the junction kept 7 bases outside the gene matches. This CDR3 contains 17 residues. Written as DNA, the CDR3 is TGTGCCAGCAGTTTAGTTGCGGCTAGCGGGAACACCGGGGAGCTGTTTTTT. It specifies CASSLVAASGNTGELFF.

CDR3 coding DNA: TGTGCCAGCAGCTTAGAGGAGGCCTACGAGCAGTACTTC. Its protein is CASSLEEAYEQYF. The V gene is TRBV7-8, the J gene TRBJ2-7; D may be TRBD2 (5 bases). V was cut by 1 base and J by 2 bases, with 6 bases left in between. The CDR3 contains 13 residues. Per the germline V gene, CDR1 is SGHVS and CDR2 is FQNEAQ.